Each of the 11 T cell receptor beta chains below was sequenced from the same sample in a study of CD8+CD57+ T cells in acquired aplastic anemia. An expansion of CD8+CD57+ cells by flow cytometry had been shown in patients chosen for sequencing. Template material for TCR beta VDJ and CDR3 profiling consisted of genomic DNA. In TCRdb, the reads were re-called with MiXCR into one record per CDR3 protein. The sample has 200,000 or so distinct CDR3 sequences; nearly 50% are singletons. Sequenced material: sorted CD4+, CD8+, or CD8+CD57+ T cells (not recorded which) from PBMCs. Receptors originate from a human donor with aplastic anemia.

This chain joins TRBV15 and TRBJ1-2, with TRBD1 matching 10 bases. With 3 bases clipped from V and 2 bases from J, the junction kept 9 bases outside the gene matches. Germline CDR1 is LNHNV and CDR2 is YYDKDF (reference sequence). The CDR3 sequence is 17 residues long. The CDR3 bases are TGTGCCACCAGCAGCTCCAGGCCGGGACAGGGGAACTATGGCTACACCTTC. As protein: CATSSSRPGQGNYGYTF.

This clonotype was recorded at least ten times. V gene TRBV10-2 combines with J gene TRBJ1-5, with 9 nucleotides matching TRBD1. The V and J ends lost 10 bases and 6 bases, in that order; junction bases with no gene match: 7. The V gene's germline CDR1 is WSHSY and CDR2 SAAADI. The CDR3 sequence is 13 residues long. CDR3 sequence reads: CATGQGWSQPQHF. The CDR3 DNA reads TGCGCCACGGGACAGGGATGGTCTCAGCCCCAGCATTTT.

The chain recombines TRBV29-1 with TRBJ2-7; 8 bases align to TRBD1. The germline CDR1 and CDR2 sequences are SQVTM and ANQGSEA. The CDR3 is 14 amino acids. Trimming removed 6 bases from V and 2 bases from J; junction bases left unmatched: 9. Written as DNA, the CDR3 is TGCAGCGTCGACCCGGGACAGGTAGCCTACGAGCAGTACTTC. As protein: CSVDPGQVAYEQYF.

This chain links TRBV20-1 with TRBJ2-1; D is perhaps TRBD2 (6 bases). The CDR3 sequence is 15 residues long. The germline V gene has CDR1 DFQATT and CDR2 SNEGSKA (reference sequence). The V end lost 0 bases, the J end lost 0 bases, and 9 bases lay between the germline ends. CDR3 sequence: CSARDRGSSYNEQFF. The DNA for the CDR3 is TGCAGTGCTAGAGATCGGGGGAGCTCCTACAATGAGCAGTTCTTC.

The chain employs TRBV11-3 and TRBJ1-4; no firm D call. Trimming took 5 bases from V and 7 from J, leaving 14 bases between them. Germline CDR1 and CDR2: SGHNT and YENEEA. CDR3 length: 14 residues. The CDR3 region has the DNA TGTGCCAGCAGCAAAGTCCCCAGAGGTGAAAAACTGTTTTTT. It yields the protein CASSKVPRGEKLFF.

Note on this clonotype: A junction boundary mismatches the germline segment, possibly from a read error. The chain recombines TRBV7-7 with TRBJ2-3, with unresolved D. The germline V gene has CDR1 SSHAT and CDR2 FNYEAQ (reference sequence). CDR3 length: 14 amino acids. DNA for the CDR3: TGTGCTAGCAGCGCCGTAGGGAGCACAGATACGCAGTATTTT. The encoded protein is CASSAVGSTDTQYF.

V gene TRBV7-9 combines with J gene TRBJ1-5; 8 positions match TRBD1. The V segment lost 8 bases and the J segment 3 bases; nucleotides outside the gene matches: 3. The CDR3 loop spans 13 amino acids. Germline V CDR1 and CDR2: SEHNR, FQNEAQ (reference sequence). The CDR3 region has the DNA TGTGCCAGCGGACAGGGACTCAATCAGCCCCAGCATTTT. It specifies CASGQGLNQPQHF.

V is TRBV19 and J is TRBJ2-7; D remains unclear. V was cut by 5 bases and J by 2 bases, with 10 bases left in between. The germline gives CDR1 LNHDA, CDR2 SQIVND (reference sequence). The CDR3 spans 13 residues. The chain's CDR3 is CASSSGYTYEQYF. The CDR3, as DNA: TGTGCCAGTAGTTCTGGTTATACCTACGAGCAGTACTTC.

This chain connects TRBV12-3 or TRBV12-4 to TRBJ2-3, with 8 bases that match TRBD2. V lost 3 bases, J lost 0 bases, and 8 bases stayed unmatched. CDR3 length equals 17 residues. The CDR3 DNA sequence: TGTGCCAGCAGTTTCAAGACTAGCGAACCTAGCACAGATACGCAGTATTTT. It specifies CASSFKTSEPSTDTQYF.

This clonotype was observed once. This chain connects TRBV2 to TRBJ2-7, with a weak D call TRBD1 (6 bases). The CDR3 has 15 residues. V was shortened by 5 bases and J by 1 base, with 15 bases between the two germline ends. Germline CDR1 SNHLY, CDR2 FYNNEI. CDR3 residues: CASSHTGMPSYEQYF. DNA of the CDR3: TGTGCCAGCAGTCATACAGGGATGCCTTCCTACGAGCAGTACTTC.

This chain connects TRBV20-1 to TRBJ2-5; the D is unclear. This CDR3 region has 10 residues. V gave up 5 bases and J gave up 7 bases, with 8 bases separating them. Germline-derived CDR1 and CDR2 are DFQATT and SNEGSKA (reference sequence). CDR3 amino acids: CSAGSRTQYF. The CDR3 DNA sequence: TGCAGTGCTGGCTCGCGGACCCAGTACTTC.